This T cell receptor beta chain was sequenced during a study of shared clonotypes between healthy human individuals. In the naive CD8 group, cells lacked CD45RO and were positively selected for CCR7, so terminally differentiated effector memory CD45RA+ cells were left out. The length of the CDR3 is 15 residues. The V segment lost 2 bases and the J segment 5 bases; nucleotides outside the gene matches: 1. CDR1 and CDR2 from the germline V gene are LGHNA and YSLEER. TCRdb's table, derived via immunoSEQ multiplex PCR, lists solely in-frame clones and lacks some. The sample holds about 2,200,000 clones, under 95% seen once.

Sequencing was done on a sample of naive CD8+ T cells from PBMCs. The TCR originated in a man aged 18 to 30 in good health. Some clones in this sample may be carry-over from other donors' samples. V and J are TRBV4-3 and TRBJ2-1; 12 nucleotides agree with TRBD2. The CDR3 is CASSQLAGGDNEQFF. The CDR3 nucleotides read TGCGCCAGCAGCCAACTAGCGGGAGGGGACAATGAGCAGTTCTTC.